The 21 T cell receptor beta chains below were found in one sample sequenced in a study of T-cell memory formation after mild COVID-19. TCRdb re-called the 5' RACE reads with MiXCR, one entry per CDR3 protein. The sample contains about 190,000 distinct CDR3 sequences, roughly a tenth of which appear only once. The specimen sequenced was PBMCs or a T cell subset sorted from them (not recorded which). These receptors originate from a man in his late teens or twenties who had mild COVID-19 (a few samples of this study predate the infection). Cell type and time point are not known.

This chain connects TRBV11-3 to TRBJ2-5; 8 positions agree with TRBD1. The junction had 6 bases not matched to a gene; V was cut back by 5 bases and J by 1 base. The CDR3 contains 15 residues. The germline V gene encodes CDR1 SGHNT and CDR2 YENEEA. The CDR3 loop reads CASSPGQGAQETQYF. The CDR3 DNA follows: TGTGCCAGCAGCCCCGGACAGGGAGCCCAAGAGACCCAGTACTTC.

This clonotype showed up just a few times. The chain couples TRBV5-1 to TRBJ2-2; D might be TRBD1 (6 bases). V was pared by 4 bases and J by 0 bases, with 10 bases between. There are 15 residues in the CDR3. The germline CDR1 and CDR2 sequences are SGHRS and YFSETQ. Here the CDR3 DNA reads TGCGCCAGCAGCGCAACAGGGCCGAACACCGGGGAGCTGTTTTTT. Translation: CASSATGPNTGELFF.

The table lists this clonotype with many counts. The J gene is TRBJ2-7, the V gene TRBV4-3, with 9 bases that match TRBD1. CDR1 and CDR2 (germline): LGHNA, YSLEER. CDR3 length equals 15 residues. Trimming cost V 2 bases and J 6 bases; bases outside gene matches: 8. The CDR3 is CASSQSPGQGSEQYF. CDR3 bases: TGCGCCAGCAGCCAAAGTCCGGGACAGGGAAGCGAGCAGTACTTC.

In its sample, this clonotype was seen a few times. This chain joins TRBV3-1 and TRBJ2-5, with unresolved D. The CDR3 contains 14 residues. V was pared by 4 bases and J by 1 base, with 10 bases between. CDR1 LGHDT and CDR2 YNNKEL come from the germline V gene (reference sequence). CDR3 coding DNA: TGTGCCAGCAGCCGCGGACGGCCCCAAGAGACCCAGTACTTC. It specifies CASSRGRPQETQYF.

This clonotype has a count of ten or more. The chain carries TRBV20-1 and TRBJ2-4; TRBD2 aligns across 11 bases. This CDR3 contains 17 residues. J gave up 2 bases and V 1 base, and 7 bases lay outside the gene matches. CDR1 and CDR2 (germline): DFQATT, SNEGSKA (reference sequence). The CDR3 nucleotides are TGCAGTGCTAGAGTAATAGCGGGGGGGCCTACCAAAAACATTCAGTACTTC. Its translation is CSARVIAGGPTKNIQYF.

This clonotype was seen a few times. This rearrangement joins TRBV2 to TRBJ1-1, with 7 bases that match TRBD1. Germline V lookup: CDR1 SNHLY, CDR2 FYNNEI. Trimming cost V 4 bases and J 6 bases; bases outside gene matches: 8. The CDR3 has 14 residues. The CDR3 is CASSAAGGRAEAFF. Here the CDR3 DNA reads TGTGCCAGCAGTGCTGCAGGGGGTAGAGCTGAAGCTTTCTTT.

The rearrangement joins TRBV4-1 to TRBJ1-1; D unresolved. Per the germline V gene, CDR1 is MGHRA and CDR2 is YSYEKL. The CDR3 runs to 14 residues. V lost 0 bases, J lost 11 bases, and 16 bases lay in between. CDR3 protein: CASSQDTKGTGAFF. The CDR3 region has the DNA TGCGCCAGCAGCCAAGATACGAAGGGCACGGGGGCTTTCTTT.

This clonotype was picked up many times. The rearrangement joins TRBV9 to TRBJ2-2; 9 nucleotides match TRBD2. The V gene's germline CDR1 is SGDLS and CDR2 YYNGEE. V lost 3 bases to trimming and J lost 2 bases; unmatched junction nucleotides: 8. CDR3 length: 17 amino acids. In DNA form, the CDR3 reads TGTGCCAGCAGCGACGTAGCGGGGGCCTTCAACACCGGGGAGCTGTTTTTT. Protein: CASSDVAGAFNTGELFF.

DNA for the CDR3: TGTGCCAGCAGTGAAGAACGGCTAGCCAAAAACATTCAGTACTTC. Translated, it gives CASSEERLAKNIQYF. V gene TRBV2 combines with J gene TRBJ2-4; no clear D gene. In germline, CDR1 is SNHLY, CDR2 FYNNEI. The CDR3 spans 15 residues. V was clipped by 1 base and J by 0 bases, with 7 bases between them. Combining the CDR3 with reference TRBV2 and TRBJ2-4 gives the whole variable domain EPEVTQTPSHQVTQMGQEVILRCVPISNHLYFYWYRQILGQKVEFLVSFYNNEISEKSEIFDDQFSVERPDGSNFTLKIRSTKLEDSAMYFCASSEERLAKNIQYFGAGTRLSVL.

This sequence joins TRBV30 and TRBJ1-1, with TRBD1 matching 8 bases. Germline CDR1 reads GTSNPN; CDR2 reads SVGIG (reference sequence). The CDR3 runs 12 residues. The J segment lost 6 bases and the V segment lost 7 bases, leaving 7 bases of the junction unmatched. DNA of the CDR3: TGTGCCTTCGATCAGGGGGCGGCTGAAGCTTTCTTT. Amino acid sequence: CAFDQGAAEAFF.

The chain employs TRBV5-1 and TRBJ2-3; the match to TRBD2 covers 7 bases. The trim removed 0 bases at V and 2 bases at J, leaving 3 bases unmatched. The CDR3 length is 15 residues. Germline CDR1 is SGHRS and CDR2 is YFSETQ. CDR3 nucleotides: TGCGCCAGCAGCTTGGGAAGCGGGGTCACAGATACGCAGTATTTT. Translation: CASSLGSGVTDTQYF.

This CDR3 is CASSYSSNYGYTF. The CDR3 DNA is TGTGCCAGCAGTTACTCAAGTAACTATGGCTACACCTTC. The J gene is TRBJ1-2, the V gene TRBV6-6; D unclear. The germline CDR1 and CDR2 sequences are MNHNY and SVGAGI (reference sequence). V lost 0 bases to trimming and J lost 1 base, with 3 bases between them. The CDR3 runs 13 residues.

This clonotype occurred a few times. The chain recombines TRBV7-2 with TRBJ1-6; D not resolved. With 2 bases removed from V and 7 bases from J, the gap between germline ends came to 12 bases. Germline CDR1 reads SGHTA; CDR2 reads FQGNSA. The CDR3 consists of 15 residues. CDR3 DNA sequence: TGTGCCAGCAGCTTAACGAGAGACCCAAATTCACCCCTCCACTTT. Translation gives CASSLTRDPNSPLHF. The full variable domain, its missing parts supplied by reference TRBV7-2 and TRBJ1-6, is GAGVSQSPSNKVTEKGKDVELRCDPISGHTALYWYRQSLGQGLEFLIYFQGNSAPDKSGLPSDRFSAERTGGSVSTLTIQRTQQEDSAVYLCASSLTRDPNSPLHFGNGTRLTVT.

The chain carries TRBV11-2 and TRBJ2-2; tentatively, D is TRBD1 or TRBD2 (5 bases each). This CDR3 has 15 residues. Germline V gives CDR1 SGHAT, CDR2 FQNNGV. The ends were cut back, 4 bases at V and 5 bases at J, with 14 bases in the middle. CDR3 in amino acids: CASSSGTPGTGELFF. The CDR3 region has the DNA TGTGCCAGCAGCTCAGGGACGCCGGGGACCGGGGAGCTGTTTTTT. Full variable domain (outside the CDR3, taken from reference TRBV11-2 and TRBJ2-2): EAGVAQSPRYKIIEKRQSVAFWCNPISGHATLYWYQQILGQGPKLLIQFQNNGVVDDSQLPKDRFSAERLKGVDSTLKIQPAKLEDSAVYLCASSSGTPGTGELFFGEGSRLTVL.

The chain joins TRBV11-2 to TRBJ2-4; D not resolved. Germline V gives CDR1 SGHAT, CDR2 FQNNGV. Trimming removed 6 bases at V and 8 bases at J, with 23 bases between. The length of the CDR3 is 16 residues. CDR3 region: CASSYRRDANGDIQYF. CDR3 nucleotides: TGTGCCAGCAGTTATAGAAGAGACGCAAATGGGGACATTCAGTACTTC.

The J gene is TRBJ2-1, the V gene TRBV20-1; 7 nucleotides line up with TRBD2. Trimming cost V 4 bases and J 0 bases; bases outside gene matches: 3. Germline assignment: CDR1 DFQATT and CDR2 SNEGSKA (reference sequence). CDR3 length: 14 residues. The CDR3 reads CSANGGNSYNEQFF. The CDR3, as DNA: TGCAGTGCTAACGGGGGGAACTCCTACAATGAGCAGTTCTTC.

This clonotype appeared a few times. This rearrangement joins TRBV7-2 to TRBJ2-1; TRBD1 matches at 10 bases. Trimming took 5 bases from V and 6 from J; bases not matched to a gene: 4. CDR1 and CDR2 (germline): SGHTA, FQGNSA. The CDR3 loop spans 14 amino acids. Here the CDR3 reads CASSTRTGGNEQFF. The CDR3 DNA is TGTGCCAGCAGCACGAGGACAGGGGGCAATGAGCAGTTCTTC.

This clonotype was detected a few times. The V call is TRBV5-1, the J call TRBJ2-1; 15 bases are shared with TRBD2. This CDR3 has 17 residues. Germline trimming cut 6 bases from V and 4 bases from J; bases unmatched to any gene: 8. Germline V CDR1 and CDR2: SGHRS, YFSETQ. CDR3 residues: CASKTMGLAGGYNEQFF. For the CDR3, the DNA is TGCGCCAGCAAGACCATGGGACTAGCGGGGGGTTACAATGAGCAGTTCTTC. Full variable domain (outside the CDR3, taken from reference TRBV5-1 and TRBJ2-1): KAGVTQTPRYLIKTRGQQVTLSCSPISGHRSVSWYQQTPGQGLQFLFEYFSETQRNKGNFPGRFSGRQFSNSRSEMNVSTLELGDSALYLCASKTMGLAGGYNEQFFGPGTRLTVL.

This clonotype was recorded at least ten times. In DNA form, the CDR3 reads TGTGCCATCAAGAGCCTAGCGGGGGGCCCAAACACCGGGGAGCTGTTTTTT. This gives the protein CAIKSLAGGPNTGELFF. The rearrangement links TRBV10-3 to TRBJ2-2; 11 bases fit TRBD2. V was pared by 7 bases and J by 2 bases, with 9 bases of the junction left unmatched. The CDR3 has 17 amino acids. Germline V gives CDR1 ENHRY, CDR2 SYGVKD.

This chain connects TRBV6-6 to TRBJ1-1; no clear D gene. The CDR3 length is 14 residues. V was trimmed by 5 bases and J by 3 bases, leaving 13 bases between them. Germline assignment: CDR1 MNHNY and CDR2 SVGAGI (reference sequence). CDR3 amino acids: CASSLTPGDTEAFF. CDR3 sequence (DNA): TGTGCCAGCAGTCTAACGCCCGGGGACACTGAAGCTTTCTTT.

This chain joins TRBV9 and TRBJ2-3; the D gene is possibly TRBD1 (5 bases). The CDR3 is made up of 14 amino acids. Germline loops: CDR1 SGDLS, CDR2 YYNGEE. V was shortened by 0 bases and J by 4 bases, with 9 bases between the two germline ends. The CDR3 DNA follows: TGTGCCAGCAGCGTAGATCAGGGCGCAGATACGCAGTATTTT. Protein product: CASSVDQGADTQYF.